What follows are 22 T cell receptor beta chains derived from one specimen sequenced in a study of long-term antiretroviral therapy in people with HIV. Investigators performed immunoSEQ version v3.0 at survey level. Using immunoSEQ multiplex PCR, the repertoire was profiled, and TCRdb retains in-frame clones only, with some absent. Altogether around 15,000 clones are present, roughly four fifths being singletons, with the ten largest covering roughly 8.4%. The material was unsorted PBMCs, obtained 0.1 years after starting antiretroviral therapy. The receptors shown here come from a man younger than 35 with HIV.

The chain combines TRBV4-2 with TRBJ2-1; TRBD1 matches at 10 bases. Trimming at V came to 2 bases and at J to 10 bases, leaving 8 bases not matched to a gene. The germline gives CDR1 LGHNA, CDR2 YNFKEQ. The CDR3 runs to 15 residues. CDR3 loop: CASSQPGQGPLEQFF. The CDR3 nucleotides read TGTGCCAGCAGCCAACCGGGACAGGGGCCACTAGAGCAGTTCTTC.

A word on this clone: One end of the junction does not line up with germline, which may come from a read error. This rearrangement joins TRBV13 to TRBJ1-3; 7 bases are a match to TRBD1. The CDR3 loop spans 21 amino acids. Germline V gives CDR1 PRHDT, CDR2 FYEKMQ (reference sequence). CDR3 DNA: TGTGCCAGCAGCCTAGGGACACACGGGACAGTATTTTTCGGCTCTGGAAACACCATATATTTT. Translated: CASSLGTHGTVFFGSGNTIYF.

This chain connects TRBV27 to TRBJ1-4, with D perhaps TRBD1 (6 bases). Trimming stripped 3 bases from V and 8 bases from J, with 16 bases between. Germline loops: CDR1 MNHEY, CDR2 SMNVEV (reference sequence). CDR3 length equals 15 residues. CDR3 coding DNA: TGTGCCAGCAGTTTTGGGGGGGCTCGGGAAGAAAAACTGTTTTTT. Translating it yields CASSFGGAREEKLFF.

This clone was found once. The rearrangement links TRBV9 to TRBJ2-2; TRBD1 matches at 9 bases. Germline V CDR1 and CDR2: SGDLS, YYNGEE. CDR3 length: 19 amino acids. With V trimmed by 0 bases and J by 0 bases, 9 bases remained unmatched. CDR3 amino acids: CASSVAGQGDGPNTGELFF. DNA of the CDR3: TGTGCCAGCAGCGTAGCGGGACAGGGAGATGGGCCGAACACCGGGGAGCTGTTTTTT.

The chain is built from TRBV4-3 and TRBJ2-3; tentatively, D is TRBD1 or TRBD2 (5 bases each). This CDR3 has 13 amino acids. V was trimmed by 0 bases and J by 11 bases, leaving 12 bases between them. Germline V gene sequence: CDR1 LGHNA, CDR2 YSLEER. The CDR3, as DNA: TGCGCCAGCAGCCAAGATTCCAGAGGGGAGCAGTATTTT. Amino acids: CASSQDSRGEQYF.

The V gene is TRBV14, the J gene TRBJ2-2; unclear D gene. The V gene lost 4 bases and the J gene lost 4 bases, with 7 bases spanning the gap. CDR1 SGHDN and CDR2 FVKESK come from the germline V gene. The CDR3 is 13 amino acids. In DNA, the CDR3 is TGTGCCAGCAGCCTGTCCGGCACCGGGGAGCTGTTTTTT. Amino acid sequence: CASSLSGTGELFF.

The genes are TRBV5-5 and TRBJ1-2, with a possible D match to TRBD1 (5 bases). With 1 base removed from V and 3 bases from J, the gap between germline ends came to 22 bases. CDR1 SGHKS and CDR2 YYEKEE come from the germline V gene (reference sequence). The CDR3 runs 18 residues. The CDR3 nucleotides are TGTGCCAGCAGCTTGTCCTACGCACTCAGGGTAGGGGACTATGGCTACACCTTC. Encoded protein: CASSLSYALRVGDYGYTF. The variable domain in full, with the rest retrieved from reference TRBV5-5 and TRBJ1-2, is DAGVTQSPTHLIKTRGQQVTLRCSPISGHKSVSWYQQVLGQGPQFIFQYYEKEERGRGNFPDRFSARQFPNYSSELNVNALLLGDSALYLCASSLSYALRVGDYGYTFGSGTRLTVV.

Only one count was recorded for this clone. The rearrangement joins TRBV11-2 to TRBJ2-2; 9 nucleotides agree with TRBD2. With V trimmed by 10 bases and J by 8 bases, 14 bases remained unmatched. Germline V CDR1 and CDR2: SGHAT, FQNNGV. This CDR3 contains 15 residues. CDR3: CATSRQREALGELFF. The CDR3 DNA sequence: TGTGCCACTTCGAGGCAGCGGGAGGCCCTAGGGGAGCTGTTTTTT.

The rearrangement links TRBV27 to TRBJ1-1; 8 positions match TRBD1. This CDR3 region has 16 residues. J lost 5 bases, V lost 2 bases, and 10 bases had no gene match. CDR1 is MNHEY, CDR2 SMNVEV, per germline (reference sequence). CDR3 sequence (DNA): TGTGCCAGCAGTTTAAGACTCACAGGGGGTGGTACTGAAGCTTTCTTT. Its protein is CASSLRLTGGGTEAFF.

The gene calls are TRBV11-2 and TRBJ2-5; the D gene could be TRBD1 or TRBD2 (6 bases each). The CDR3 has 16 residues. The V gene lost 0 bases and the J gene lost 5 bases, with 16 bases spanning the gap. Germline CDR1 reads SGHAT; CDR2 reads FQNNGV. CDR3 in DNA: TGTGCCAGCAGCTTAGACCCCCCGGGGGCCAGGGAGACCCAGTACTTC. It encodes CASSLDPPGARETQYF.

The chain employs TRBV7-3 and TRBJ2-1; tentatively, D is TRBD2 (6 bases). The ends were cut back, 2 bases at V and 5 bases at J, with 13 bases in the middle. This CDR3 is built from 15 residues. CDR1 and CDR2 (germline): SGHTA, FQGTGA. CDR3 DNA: TGTGCCAGCAGCTTATCCGCAGGGACTGACAATGAGCAGTTCTTC. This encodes CASSLSAGTDNEQFF. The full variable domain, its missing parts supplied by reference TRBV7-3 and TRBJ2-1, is GAGVSQTPSNKVTEKGKYVELRCDPISGHTALYWYRQSLGQGPEFLIYFQGTGAADDSGLPNDRFFAVRPEGSVSTLKIQRTERGDSAVYLCASSLSAGTDNEQFFGPGTRLTVL.

The CDR3 DNA sequence: TGTGCCAGTAGTTGGGGGGGGAGGGCAACTAATGAAAAACTGTTTTTT. As protein: CASSWGGRATNEKLFF. V is TRBV19 and J is TRBJ1-4; maybe TRBD1 (5 bases). This CDR3 comprises 16 residues. CDR1 is LNHDA and CDR2 is SQIVND in the germline V gene (reference sequence). Trimming pared 5 bases from V and 0 bases from J, leaving 13 bases between.

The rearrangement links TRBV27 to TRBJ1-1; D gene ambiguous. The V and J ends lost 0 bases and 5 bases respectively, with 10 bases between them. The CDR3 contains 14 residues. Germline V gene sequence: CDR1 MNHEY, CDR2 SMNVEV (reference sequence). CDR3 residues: CASSLSAQMTEAFF. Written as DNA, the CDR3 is TGTGCCAGCAGTTTATCGGCGCAGATGACTGAAGCTTTCTTT.

The CDR3 region has the DNA TGCGCCAGCAGCCTGGGACGGCAAGAGACCCAGTACTTC. Residues: CASSLGRQETQYF. V gene TRBV5-1 combines with J gene TRBJ2-5, with D possibly being TRBD1 or TRBD2 (5 bases each). Trimming took off 4 bases at V and 2 bases at J, with 9 bases between the two ends. This CDR3 comprises 13 residues. In germline, CDR1 is SGHRS, CDR2 YFSETQ.

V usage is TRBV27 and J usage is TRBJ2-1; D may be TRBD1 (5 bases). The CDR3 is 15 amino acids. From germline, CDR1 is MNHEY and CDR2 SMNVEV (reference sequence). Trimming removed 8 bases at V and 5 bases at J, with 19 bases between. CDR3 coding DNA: TGTGCCAGCCCAGGGCAGACCGTACCTCACAATGAGCAGTTCTTC. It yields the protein CASPGQTVPHNEQFF.

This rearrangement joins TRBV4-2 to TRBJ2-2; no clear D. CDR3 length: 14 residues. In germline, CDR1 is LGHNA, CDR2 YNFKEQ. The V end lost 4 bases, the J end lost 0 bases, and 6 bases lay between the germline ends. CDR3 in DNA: TGTGCCAGCAGCCTGGCGACGAACACCGGGGAGCTGTTTTTT. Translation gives CASSLATNTGELFF.

For the CDR3, the DNA is TGTGCCAGCAGCCTGACGGGACAGGGCCCCTACGAGCAGTACTTC. Translated: CASSLTGQGPYEQYF. The chain has TRBV27 and TRBJ2-7, with 9 bases aligning to TRBD1. This CDR3 comprises 15 residues. Germline-derived CDR1 and CDR2 are MNHEY and SMNVEV (reference sequence). V shed 6 bases, J shed 2 bases, and the junction held 8 bases outside the gene matches.

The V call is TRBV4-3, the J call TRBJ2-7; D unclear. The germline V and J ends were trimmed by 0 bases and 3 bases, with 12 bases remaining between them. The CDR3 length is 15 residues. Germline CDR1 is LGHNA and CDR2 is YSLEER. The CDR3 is CASSQDKGIDYEQYF. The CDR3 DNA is TGCGCCAGCAGCCAAGATAAGGGAATAGACTACGAGCAGTACTTC.

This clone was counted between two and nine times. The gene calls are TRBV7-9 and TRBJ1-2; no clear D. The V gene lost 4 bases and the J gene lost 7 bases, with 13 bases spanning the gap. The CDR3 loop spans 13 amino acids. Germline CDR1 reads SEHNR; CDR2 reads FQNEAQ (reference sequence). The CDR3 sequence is CASSSTAGGGYTF. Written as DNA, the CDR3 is TGTGCCAGCAGCTCCACAGCTGGTGGTGGCTACACCTTC.

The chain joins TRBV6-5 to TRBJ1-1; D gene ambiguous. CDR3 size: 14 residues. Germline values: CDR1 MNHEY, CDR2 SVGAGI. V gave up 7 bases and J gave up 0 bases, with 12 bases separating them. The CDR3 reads CASKEAFMNTEAFF. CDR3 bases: TGTGCCAGCAAAGAGGCCTTCATGAACACTGAAGCTTTCTTT.

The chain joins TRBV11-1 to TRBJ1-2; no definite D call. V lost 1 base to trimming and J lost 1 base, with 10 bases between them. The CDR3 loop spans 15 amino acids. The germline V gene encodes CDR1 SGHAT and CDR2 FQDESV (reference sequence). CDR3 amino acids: CASSLVANLNYGYTF. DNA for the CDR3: TGTGCCAGCAGCTTAGTAGCAAACCTTAACTATGGCTACACCTTC.

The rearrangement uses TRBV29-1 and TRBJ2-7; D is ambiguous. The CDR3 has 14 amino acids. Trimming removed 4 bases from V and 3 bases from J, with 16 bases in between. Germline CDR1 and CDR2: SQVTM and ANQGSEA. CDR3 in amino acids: CSVGSIGQSYEQYF. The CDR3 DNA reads TGCAGCGTTGGGTCGATAGGTCAGAGCTACGAGCAGTACTTC.